These 10 T cell receptor beta chains were sequenced from one sample in a study of blood T cell repertoires in COVID-19. Sequencing used immunoSEQ multiplex PCR; TCRdb keeps in-frame clones, though not all of them. The sample gives 350,000 to 500,000 clones, 80% to 90% of which show up once; 0.75% to 0.85% is in the top ten. Sequencing used peripheral blood. The receptor set was obtained from a man younger than 30 with COVID-19, enrolled during active disease.

The rearrangement links TRBV20-1 to TRBJ2-7; unclear D gene. The CDR3 loop spans 10 amino acids. The V gene lost 3 bases and the J gene lost 6 bases, with 6 bases spanning the gap. Germline CDR1 and CDR2: DFQATT and SNEGSKA (reference sequence). CDR3: CSASGLEQYF. The CDR3 DNA reads TGCAGTGCTAGTGGGCTCGAGCAGTACTTC.

The rearrangement joins TRBV4-1 to TRBJ1-1; the D gene is possibly TRBD1 (5 bases). Germline V gene data show CDR1 as MGHRA and CDR2 as YSYEKL. Deletions cut 0 bases from V and 3 bases from J, with 11 bases between. The CDR3 loop spans 15 amino acids. Here the CDR3 DNA reads TGCGCCAGCAGCCAAGATGTACGGGGGTACACTGAAGCTTTCTTT. This encodes CASSQDVRGYTEAFF.

This clone is a singleton in its sample. The gene calls are TRBV5-1 and TRBJ2-7; 7 bases map to TRBD1. Germline V gene lookup returns CDR1 SGHRS and CDR2 YFSETQ. The CDR3 runs to 13 residues. V lost 3 bases and J lost 6; bases outside the gene matches: 6. CDR3 amino acids: CASSWTGGSEQYF. In DNA form, the CDR3 reads TGCGCCAGCAGCTGGACAGGTGGCAGCGAGCAGTACTTC.

V and J are TRBV7-2 and TRBJ1-5, with D unresolved. Germline V gene data show CDR1 as SGHTA and CDR2 as FQGNSA. CDR3 length equals 13 residues. V gave up 1 base and J gave up 5 bases, with 6 bases separating them. In nucleotides, the CDR3 is TGTGCCAGCAGCTTAGATACAGATCAGCCCCAGCATTTT. It encodes CASSLDTDQPQHF.

The chain couples TRBV10-1 to TRBJ2-3; 8 nucleotides align to TRBD2. This CDR3 region has 17 residues. Germline lookup yields CDR1 WNHNN and CDR2 SYGVQD (reference sequence). V was pared by 0 bases and J by 7 bases, with 12 bases of the junction left unmatched. CDR3 sequence (DNA): TGCGCCAGCAGTGAGTCGAGAGGAGCGGGAGATAAGTATACGCAGTATTTT. Amino acid sequence: CASSESRGAGDKYTQYF.

This clone was found a few times. This chain uses TRBV3-1 (or the pseudogene TRBV3-2) with TRBJ2-5; possible D gene TRBD2, 6 bases. Germline V CDR1 and CDR2: LGHDT, YNNKEL (reference sequence). The V gene lost 3 bases and the J gene lost 1 base, with 12 bases spanning the gap. The CDR3 sequence is 15 residues long. The CDR3, as DNA: TGTGCCAGCAGCCAGTATAGCGGTATCCAAGAGACCCAGTACTTC. Encoded protein: CASSQYSGIQETQYF.

V and J are TRBV5-6 and TRBJ2-7; perhaps TRBD1 as D (6 bases). The CDR3 contains 12 residues. Germline V gene data show CDR1 as SGHDT and CDR2 as YYEEEE. The V gene lost 4 bases and the J gene lost 10 bases, with 15 bases spanning the gap. For the CDR3, the DNA is TGTGCCAGCAGCGCCGGGACAACCGAACAGTACTTC. It codes for CASSAGTTEQYF.

J is TRBJ2-5 and V is TRBV4-1, with 7 bases fitting TRBD2. The CDR3 runs to 16 residues. Losses at the gene ends were 0 bases for V and 3 bases for J; bases not matched to a gene: 7. CDR1 and CDR2 (germline): MGHRA, YSYEKL. The CDR3 nucleotides are TGCGCCAGCAGCCAAGATGCAGCGGGGACCAAAGAGACCCAGTACTTC. Protein product: CASSQDAAGTKETQYF.

The chain is built from TRBV3-1 (or the pseudogene TRBV3-2) and TRBJ2-2, with 8 bases identical to TRBD2. From germline, CDR1 is LGHDT and CDR2 YNNKEL (reference sequence). The ends lost 0 bases at V and 6 bases at J; junction bases unmatched: 0. CDR3 length equals 14 residues. In DNA, the CDR3 is TGTGCCAGCAGCCAAGAACTAGCGGCCGGGGAGCTGTTTTTT. Protein: CASSQELAAGELFF.

This clone appeared once. The chain employs TRBV5-5 and TRBJ1-1; D perhaps matches TRBD1 (5 bases). The V gene's germline CDR1 is SGHKS and CDR2 YYEKEE (reference sequence). The CDR3 extends over 13 amino acids. V lost 2 bases and J lost 10, with 15 bases in between. CDR3 nucleotides: TGTGCCAGCAGCTTTGACTTTTATCAGGGAGCTTTCTTT. Amino acid sequence: CASSFDFYQGAFF.